The 32 T cell receptor beta chains reported below all come from one sample, sequenced in a study of CD8 T cells in ankylosing spondylitis. TCRdb reprocessed the 5' RACE reads with MiXCR, giving one entry per CDR3 protein. The sample includes more than 250,000 distinct CDR3 sequences, approximately 10% seen only once; the top ten take around 10%. Sequenced material: blood, either unsorted or a sorted T cell fraction (not recorded which). These receptors came from a female donor with ankylosing spondylitis or in good health (not recorded which).

This clonotype was seen a handful of times. The J gene is TRBJ2-7, the V gene TRBV14; TRBD1 aligns across 9 bases. The germline V gene has CDR1 SGHDN and CDR2 FVKESK. V lost 4 bases to trimming and J lost 3 bases; unmatched junction nucleotides: 4. The CDR3 has 14 residues. CDR3 DNA: TGTGCCAGCAGCCCGGACAGGGGTAACTACGAGCAGTACTTC. Protein sequence: CASSPDRGNYEQYF.

Ten or more counts support this clonotype. This rearrangement joins TRBV7-2 to TRBJ2-5; D is possibly TRBD2 (6 bases). The CDR3 totals 13 residues. V lost 6 bases and J lost 5, with 13 bases in between. In germline, CDR1 is SGHTA, CDR2 FQGNSA. The CDR3 nucleotides are TGTGCCAGCAGGTCCGGCGGGGCGGAGACCCAGTACTTC. Residues: CASRSGGAETQYF.

Of note for this clonotype: Given a much more abundant clone one base away, this may be a read error. The V call is TRBV20-1, the J call TRBJ2-3; either TRBD1 or TRBD2 may fit D (5 bases each). V lost 3 bases and J 6 bases, leaving 13 bases between the germline ends. Germline loops: CDR1 DFQATT, CDR2 SNEGSKA (reference sequence). The CDR3 runs 13 residues. The CDR3 nucleotides read TGCAGTGCTAGGCCCGACGGGGCGGATACGCAGTATTTT. Amino acids: CSARPDGADTQYF.

This clonotype has a count of ten or more. The genes are TRBV29-1 and TRBJ1-1; the D is unclear. CDR1 and CDR2 (germline): SQVTM, ANQGSEA. Trimming pared 7 bases from V and 1 base from J, leaving 7 bases between. This CDR3 contains 11 residues. In DNA, the CDR3 is TGCAGCGGTACCCAGAACACTGAAGCTTTCTTT. This codes for CSGTQNTEAFF. Together with reference TRBV29-1 and TRBJ1-1, the CDR3 gives the full variable domain: SAVISQKPSRDICQRGTSLTIQCQVDSQVTMMFWYRQQPGQSLTLIATANQGSEATYESGFVIDKFPISRPNLTFSTLTVSNMSPEDSSIYLCSGTQNTEAFFGQGTRLTVV.

The V gene is TRBV20-1, the J gene TRBJ2-2, with 7 bases aligning to TRBD2. Trimming cost V 3 bases and J 6 bases; bases outside gene matches: 13. Germline V gene lookup returns CDR1 DFQATT and CDR2 SNEGSKA (reference sequence). This CDR3 contains 16 residues. In DNA, the CDR3 is TGCAGTGCTAGGGTTTCTGGACTAGTCGACTCCGGGGAGCTGTTTTTT. Encoded protein: CSARVSGLVDSGELFF.

This clonotype was seen repeatedly, ten times or more. This chain connects TRBV5-6 to TRBJ1-1; D call uncertain. The CDR3 sequence is 13 residues long. Trimming stripped 4 bases from V and 11 bases from J, with 18 bases between. CDR1 and CDR2 (germline): SGHDT, YYEEEE. CDR3 sequence (DNA): TGTGCCAGCAGCCAACCGCCTCACAGTGGCGCTTTCTTT. Translation gives CASSQPPHSGAFF. Filled out from reference TRBV5-6 and TRBJ1-1, the complete variable domain reads DAGVTQSPTHLIKTRGQQVTLRCSPKSGHDTVSWYQQALGQGPQFIFQYYEEEERQRGNFPDRFSGHQFPNYSSELNVNALLLGDSALYLCASSQPPHSGAFFGQGTRLTVV.

This clonotype was seen more than once but under ten times. The chain employs TRBV3-1 and TRBJ2-1, with 12 bases identical to TRBD2. The CDR3 is 15 amino acids. The trim removed 4 bases at V and 2 bases at J, leaving 0 bases unmatched. The germline V gene has CDR1 LGHDT and CDR2 YNNKEL (reference sequence). In DNA, the CDR3 is TGTGCCAGCAGCCGACTAGCGGGAGCCTACAATGAGCAGTTCTTC. It is translated as CASSRLAGAYNEQFF.

In this sample, this clonotype turned up many times. CDR3 coding DNA: TGTGCCGCCCGGGGATACGTCTACAATGAGCAGTTCTTC. Translated, it gives CAARGYVYNEQFF. V is TRBV28 and J is TRBJ2-1, with a tentative D call TRBD2 (5 bases). The CDR3 totals 13 residues. In germline, CDR1 is MDHEN, CDR2 SYDVKM. Trimming took 11 bases from V and 3 from J, leaving 14 bases between them.

This clonotype was seen a single time. This sequence joins TRBV7-9 and TRBJ1-1; TRBD1 aligns across 7 bases. V dropped 5 bases and J dropped 7; count of bases not matched to a gene: 7. Germline CDR1 and CDR2: SEHNR and FQNEAQ (reference sequence). The CDR3 has 13 residues. The CDR3 region is CASSPPGQFEAFF. The CDR3 bases are TGTGCCAGCAGCCCCCCGGGACAGTTTGAAGCTTTCTTT.

This clonotype appeared many times. The rearrangement links TRBV7-2 to TRBJ2-2, with TRBD1 matching over 7 bases. This CDR3 contains 14 residues. V dropped 4 bases and J dropped 4; count of bases not matched to a gene: 3. Germline-derived CDR1 and CDR2 are SGHTA and FQGNSA. The DNA of the CDR3 is TGTGCCAGCAGCTCTGACAGGGTCACCGGGGAGCTGTTTTTT. Translating it yields CASSSDRVTGELFF.

The rearrangement links TRBV7-2 to TRBJ2-1; 9 positions agree with TRBD1. The germline V gene has CDR1 SGHTA and CDR2 FQGNSA. V lost 3 bases to trimming and J lost 4 bases; unmatched junction nucleotides: 4. The length of the CDR3 is 15 residues. CDR3 sequence reads: CASSFRDRDYNEQFF. DNA for the CDR3: TGTGCCAGCAGCTTCCGGGACAGGGATTACAATGAGCAGTTCTTC. The full variable domain, completed using reference TRBV7-2 and TRBJ2-1, is GAGVSQSPSNKVTEKGKDVELRCDPISGHTALYWYRQSLGQGLEFLIYFQGNSAPDKSGLPSDRFSAERTGGSVSTLTIQRTQQEDSAVYLCASSFRDRDYNEQFFGPGTRLTVL.

Of note for this clonotype: A junction end diverges from the germline sequence, so it may reflect a read error. This chain links TRBV20-1 with TRBJ1-5; D might be TRBD1 (6 bases). This CDR3 has 13 residues. The germline V gene has CDR1 DFQATT and CDR2 SNEGSKA (reference sequence). The CDR3 loop is CSARGDSNHPQHF. CDR3 DNA: TGCAGTGCAAGGGGGGATAGCAATCACCCCCAGCATTTT.

This clonotype was seen many times. V and J are TRBV7-2 and TRBJ2-6; no clear D gene. CDR3 length: 15 amino acids. With 6 bases removed from V and 0 bases from J, the gap between germline ends came to 9 bases. Germline-derived CDR1 and CDR2 are SGHTA and FQGNSA. CDR3 in DNA: TGTGCCAGCAGTACCGATAGCTCTGGGGCCAACGTCCTGACTTTC. Translation: CASSTDSSGANVLTF.

This clonotype was observed many times. The chain uses TRBV20-1 and TRBJ2-3, with D possibly TRBD2 on 6 matching bases. Deletions cut 3 bases from V and 3 bases from J, with 16 bases between. The CDR3 is made up of 15 amino acids. Germline CDR1 is DFQATT and CDR2 is SNEGSKA (reference sequence). CDR3 DNA: TGCAGTGCTAGCCCTTCTTCGGGGGTAACAGATACGCAGTATTTT. As protein: CSASPSSGVTDTQYF.

This clonotype was recorded a few times. The genes are TRBV12-3 or TRBV12-4 and TRBJ2-2, with TRBD1 matching 9 bases. J gave up 4 bases and V 3 bases, and 9 bases lay outside the gene matches. This CDR3 has 17 residues. The CDR3 DNA reads as TGTGCCAGCAGTTTTCTTGGGGACAGGGTATTCACCGGGGAGCTGTTTTTT. Its protein is CASSFLGDRVFTGELFF.

This rearrangement joins TRBV5-6 to TRBJ1-1; the match to TRBD1 covers 7 bases. The length of the CDR3 is 12 residues. The junction had 5 bases not matched to a gene; V was cut back by 4 bases and J by 8 bases. Germline V gene data show CDR1 as SGHDT and CDR2 as YYEEEE. The CDR3 spells CASSLNRGEAFF. DNA for the CDR3: TGTGCCAGCAGCCTTAACAGGGGCGAAGCTTTCTTT.

The gene calls are TRBV6-7 and TRBJ2-7, with D possibly TRBD2 on 5 matching bases. TRBV6-7 carries the ORF label, with uncertain function. This CDR3 is 13 amino acids long. Trimming stripped 2 bases from V and 2 bases from J, with 7 bases between. CDR3 sequence (DNA): TGTGCCAGCAGTTACAGGCGGGCCTACGAGCAGTACTTC. This codes for CASSYRRAYEQYF.

The chain recombines TRBV28 with TRBJ2-4, with 11 bases identical to TRBD2. Looked up from germline, CDR1 is MDHEN and CDR2 is SYDVKM. CDR3 size: 19 residues. V dropped 3 bases and J dropped 7; count of bases not matched to a gene: 17. The CDR3 protein is CASSFPLPGASGRPNIQYF. In nucleotides, the CDR3 is TGTGCCAGCAGTTTCCCCCTTCCCGGGGCTAGCGGGAGGCCTAACATTCAGTACTTC.

J is TRBJ1-2 and V is TRBV12-3 or TRBV12-4; D perhaps matches TRBD1 (6 bases). The CDR3 loop spans 14 amino acids. Trimming stripped 10 bases from V and 4 bases from J, with 19 bases between. The DNA of the CDR3 is TGTGCCACCTTCCCGGGAAGGGGGGGCTATGGCTACACCTTC. Residues: CATFPGRGGYGYTF.

This clonotype came up a few times. The chain is built from TRBV12-3 or TRBV12-4 and TRBJ1-5; D perhaps matches TRBD1 (6 bases). The CDR3 totals 14 residues. The V end was cut by 8 bases, the J end by 4 bases, with 15 bases between. The CDR3 reads CASGEQGGNQPQHF. DNA of the CDR3: TGTGCCAGCGGTGAACAGGGCGGAAATCAGCCCCAGCATTTT.

This sequence joins TRBV12-3 or TRBV12-4 and TRBJ1-2, with 9 positions matching TRBD1. With V trimmed by 7 bases and J by 5 bases, 11 bases remained unmatched. The CDR3 has 15 residues. This CDR3 reads CASTVQGALGYGYTF. DNA of the CDR3: TGTGCCAGCACCGTACAGGGGGCATTAGGGTATGGCTACACCTTC.

This clonotype was observed once. CDR3 nucleotides: TGCAGTGCTCCCGGGACAGGGGGGATCGGGGAGCTGTTTTTT. This translates into CSAPGTGGIGELFF. V is TRBV20-1 and J is TRBJ2-2; 11 bases map to TRBD1. This CDR3 contains 14 residues. Germline values: CDR1 DFQATT, CDR2 SNEGSKA (reference sequence). Trimming took 5 bases from V and 7 from J; bases not matched to a gene: 6.

At least ten counts were recorded for this clonotype. The chain employs TRBV5-6 and TRBJ2-1; no clear D. V shed 2 bases and J shed 8 bases, with 14 bases lying between them. This CDR3 spans 14 amino acids. The germline gives CDR1 SGHDT, CDR2 YYEEEE. The CDR3 DNA sequence: TGTGCCAGCAGCTTCAGACCTCTAACACATGAGCAGTTCTTC. Translated, it gives CASSFRPLTHEQFF.

The chain combines TRBV14 with TRBJ2-7; D is possibly TRBD1 or TRBD2 (5 bases each). Per the germline V gene, CDR1 is SGHDN and CDR2 is FVKESK. This CDR3 region has 17 residues. The V gene lost 4 bases and the J gene lost 2 bases, with 21 bases spanning the gap. CDR3 amino acids: CASSPQRGAFNTYEQYF. DNA for the CDR3: TGTGCCAGCAGCCCTCAGCGAGGGGCATTTAACACCTACGAGCAGTACTTC.

This clonotype has at least ten counts. The chain combines TRBV5-1 with TRBJ2-7, with 8 bases lining up with TRBD1. Unmatched junction bases numbered 6, after V lost 3 bases and J lost 4 bases. The CDR3 length is 14 residues. Germline CDR1 SGHRS, CDR2 YFSETQ. This CDR3 reads CASSSGQGEYEQYF. The CDR3 bases are TGCGCCAGCAGCTCTGGACAGGGTGAATACGAGCAGTACTTC.

The sample holds a few counts of this clonotype. The chain links TRBV12-3 or TRBV12-4 to TRBJ2-1; 10 bases are shared with TRBD2. V shed 3 bases and J 6 bases; nucleotides not matched to a gene: 5. The CDR3 runs 15 residues. The CDR3 DNA reads as TGTGCCAGCAGTTTCCTTAGCGGGAGGTCCAATGAGCAGTTCTTC. It translates to CASSFLSGRSNEQFF.

This clonotype was seen many times. This chain joins TRBV7-2 and TRBJ2-3; D remains ambiguous. This CDR3 has 15 amino acids. Between the trimmed V and J ends, which lost 3 bases and 0 bases, there was a span of 10 bases. Germline V lookup: CDR1 SGHTA, CDR2 FQGNSA. As DNA, the CDR3 is TGTGCCAGCAGCTTGTCCTCTCGGAGCACAGATACGCAGTATTTT. This sequence encodes CASSLSSRSTDTQYF.

The sample holds many counts of this clonotype. V gene TRBV7-9 combines with J gene TRBJ2-5; the match to TRBD1 covers 9 bases. This CDR3 is 16 amino acids long. Looked up from germline, CDR1 is SEHNR and CDR2 is FQNEAQ (reference sequence). The trim removed 4 bases at V and 4 bases at J, leaving 10 bases unmatched. As DNA, the CDR3 is TGTGCCAGCAGCTCATCCGACAGGGGGGTTTCAGAGACCCAGTACTTC. Residues: CASSSSDRGVSETQYF.

This clonotype has just a few counts. The J gene is TRBJ1-1, the V gene TRBV7-6; D unclear. Per the germline V gene, CDR1 is SGHVS and CDR2 is FNYEAQ. Trimming took 5 bases from V and 1 from J, leaving 11 bases between them. CDR3 length: 14 residues. The CDR3 DNA sequence: TGTGCCAGCAGCGTTGACGGACCGAACACTGAAGCTTTCTTT. Protein product: CASSVDGPNTEAFF.

This clonotype was counted many times. The chain has TRBV9 and TRBJ2-1; 11 positions agree with TRBD2. In germline, CDR1 is SGDLS, CDR2 YYNGEE. V trimming: 3 bases; J trimming: 9 bases; junction bases outside the gene matches: 5. The CDR3 is 14 residues long. The DNA of the CDR3 is TGTGCCAGCAGCGCCCTTCTAGCGGGGGGTGAGCAGTTCTTC. This gives the protein CASSALLAGGEQFF.

In this sample, this clonotype turned up many times. The chain recombines TRBV20-1 with TRBJ1-1; D gene ambiguous. Germline values: CDR1 DFQATT, CDR2 SNEGSKA (reference sequence). The CDR3 contains 16 residues. V was trimmed by 5 bases and J by 0 bases, leaving 19 bases between them. CDR3 region: CSARKSARIMNTEAFF. As DNA, the CDR3 is TGCAGTGCTCGGAAAAGTGCCAGAATCATGAACACTGAAGCTTTCTTT.

Ten or more counts support this clonotype. This chain joins TRBV5-1 and TRBJ2-7, with a possible D match to TRBD1 (5 bases). In germline, CDR1 is SGHRS, CDR2 YFSETQ. The CDR3 has 16 residues. V gave up 4 bases and J gave up 1 base, with 18 bases separating them. The CDR3 spells CASSLYKTGPSYEQYF. The CDR3 region has the DNA TGCGCCAGCAGCCTCTATAAAACAGGTCCTTCCTACGAGCAGTACTTC.